This T cell receptor (beta chain) was identified in a study of identical twins. J lost 2 bases, V lost 3 bases, and 4 bases had no gene match. CDR3 length: 15 residues. Germline V lookup: CDR1 SGHTA, CDR2 FQGNSA. TCRdb re-called the 5' RACE reads through MiXCR, storing one row per CDR3 protein. The sample includes 550,000 to 700,000 distinct CDR3 sequences, 21% of them seen just once. These data were also filed under a second study, of T cells expressing NK-cell markers.

The rearrangement uses TRBV7-2 and TRBJ2-1; 7 bases fit TRBD2. The material sequenced was PBMCs. The sequence derives from a woman aged 18 to 35 in good health. For the CDR3, the DNA is TGTGCCAGCAGCTTTGCGGGGGTCCCCTACAATGAGCAGTTCTTC. It yields the protein CASSFAGVPYNEQFF.